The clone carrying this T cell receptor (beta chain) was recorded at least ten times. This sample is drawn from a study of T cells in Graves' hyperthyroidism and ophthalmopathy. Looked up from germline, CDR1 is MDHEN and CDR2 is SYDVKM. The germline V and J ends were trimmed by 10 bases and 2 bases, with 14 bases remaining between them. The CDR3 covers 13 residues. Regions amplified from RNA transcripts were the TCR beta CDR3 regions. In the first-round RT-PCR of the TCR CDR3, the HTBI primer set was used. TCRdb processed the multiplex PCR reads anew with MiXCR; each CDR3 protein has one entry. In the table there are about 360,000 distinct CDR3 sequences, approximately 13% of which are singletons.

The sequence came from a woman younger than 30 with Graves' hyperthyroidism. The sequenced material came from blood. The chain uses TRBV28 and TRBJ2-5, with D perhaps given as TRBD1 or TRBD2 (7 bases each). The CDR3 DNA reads TGTGCCATCCAGGGGGGGTCTCAAGAGACCCAGTACTTC. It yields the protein CAIQGGSQETQYF.